This passage covers 12 T cell receptor beta chains from one sample sequenced in a study of a mutant IDH1 vaccine in newly diagnosed glioma (dated by TCRdb to the early 2020s). The library was generated by the immunoSEQ multiplex PCR assay. TCRdb re-hosts the immuneACCESS table, in-frame sequences only. Its copies lack some clones; in the studies checked, an unresolved V gene accounts for under half of them, and the cause for the rest is not known. The sample profile shows 55,000 to 65,000 clones; more than 80% of them were found once. Roughly 3.6% of the sample is in the top ten clones. Read against the paper, the sample's time point label means: week 11, during vaccination. A 20-mer mutant IDH1 peptide at 300 micrograms in Montanide made up each vaccine dose, which was injected subcutaneously together with topical imiquimod. These receptors' targets are unknown. The material was PBMCs, obtained from a glioma patient whose treatment included an IDH1 peptide vaccine. The receptors stem from a man aged 30 to 39 with glioma.

The chain carries TRBV11-3 and TRBJ2-3, with 8 bases aligning to TRBD2. With V trimmed by 3 bases and J by 4 bases, 3 bases remained unmatched. CDR1 SGHNT and CDR2 YENEEA come from the germline V gene. The CDR3 spans 14 residues. The CDR3 nucleotides read TGTGCCAGCAGCTTTGGGCGGGGGGCAGATACGCAGTATTTT. Protein product: CASSFGRGADTQYF. Filled out from reference TRBV11-3 and TRBJ2-3, the complete variable domain reads EAGVVQSPRYKIIEKKQPVAFWCNPISGHNTLYWYLQNLGQGPELLIRYENEEAVDDSQLPKDRFSAERLKGVDSTLKIQPAELGDSAVYLCASSFGRGADTQYFGPGTRLTVL.

V gene TRBV28 combines with J gene TRBJ1-2; D is undetermined. The CDR3 is made up of 13 amino acids. Germline V CDR1 and CDR2: MDHEN, SYDVKM. Trimming removed 3 bases from V and 8 bases from J, with 13 bases in between. CDR3 nucleotides: TGTGCCAGCAGTTTTCGCGGGTTTAAAGGCTACACCTTC. Its translation: CASSFRGFKGYTF.

V gene TRBV29-1 combines with J gene TRBJ2-3, with D possibly matching TRBD1 (6 bases). The CDR3 covers 15 residues. Trimming removed 1 base at V and 2 bases at J, with 13 bases between. CDR1 SQVTM and CDR2 ANQGSEA come from the germline V gene. CDR3 protein: CSVEGRDINTDTQYF. The CDR3 DNA follows: TGCAGCGTTGAAGGCCGGGACATAAACACAGATACGCAGTATTTT.

V is TRBV27 and J is TRBJ2-3, with 9 bases fitting TRBD2. The CDR3 runs 14 residues. V gave up 5 bases and J gave up 2 bases; unmatched junction bases: 2. Germline V lookup: CDR1 MNHEY, CDR2 SMNVEV (reference sequence). The CDR3 reads CASSPGLATDTQYF. The CDR3 coding sequence is TGTGCCAGCAGTCCGGGACTAGCCACAGATACGCAGTATTTT.

The table lists this clone with a count of one. The chain recombines TRBV7-9 with TRBJ2-5; 11 nucleotides align to TRBD2. CDR3 size: 16 residues. V shed 5 bases and J 3 bases; nucleotides not matched to a gene: 8. Looked up from germline, CDR1 is SEHNR and CDR2 is FQNEAQ (reference sequence). For the CDR3, the DNA is TGTGCCAGCAGCGTTACTAGCGGGAGAGGAAAAGAGACCCAGTACTTC. As protein: CASSVTSGRGKETQYF.

The genes are TRBV5-1 and TRBJ2-1; TRBD1 matches at 9 bases. Germline V CDR1 and CDR2: SGHRS, YFSETQ. The CDR3 is 16 residues long. The ends lost 1 base at V and 1 base at J; junction bases unmatched: 3. CDR3 loop: CASSLFGTGSYNEQFF. CDR3 in DNA: TGCGCCAGCAGCTTGTTTGGGACAGGGTCCTACAATGAGCAGTTCTTC.

This rearrangement joins TRBV5-1 to TRBJ1-4; D is undetermined. There are 14 residues in the CDR3. The V gene's germline CDR1 is SGHRS and CDR2 YFSETQ. V was trimmed by 0 bases and J by 6 bases, leaving 9 bases between them. The CDR3 DNA reads TGCGCCAGCAGCTTGGAAACCGCGGATGAAAAACTGTTTTTT. Translated, it gives CASSLETADEKLFF.

J is TRBJ2-1 and V is TRBV7-3, with 11 bases fitting TRBD2. The J segment lost 4 bases and the V segment lost 5 bases, leaving 4 bases of the junction unmatched. Looked up from germline, CDR1 is SGHTA and CDR2 is FQGTGA. The CDR3 spans 15 residues. The CDR3 region has the DNA TGTGCCAGCAGCCTGACTAGCGGGGCTTACAATGAGCAGTTCTTC. Amino acids: CASSLTSGAYNEQFF.

This rearrangement joins TRBV7-3 to TRBJ1-2; 10 positions match TRBD1. CDR1 and CDR2 from the germline V gene are SGHTA and FQGTGA. V lost 2 bases to trimming and J lost 6 bases; unmatched junction nucleotides: 12. The CDR3 sequence is 17 residues long. The CDR3 coding sequence is TGTGCCAGCAGCTTAGGACCGTCCGGGACAGGGGAGGATGGCTACACCTTC. Amino acids: CASSLGPSGTGEDGYTF.

The chain has TRBV28 and TRBJ1-2; 8 bases map to TRBD1. J lost 3 bases, V lost 10 bases, and 10 bases had no gene match. There are 14 residues in the CDR3. CDR1 is MDHEN, CDR2 SYDVKM, per germline. The CDR3 DNA sequence: TGTGCCACCCGGCAGGGGGCGATCCACTATGGCTACACCTTC. Protein sequence: CATRQGAIHYGYTF.

This chain joins TRBV4-3 and TRBJ1-4; weak D call: TRBD1 (5 bases). Germline V CDR1 and CDR2: LGHNA, YSLEER. Between the trimmed V and J ends, which lost 3 bases and 6 bases, there was a span of 11 bases. This CDR3 has 14 residues. The CDR3 region has the DNA TGCGCCAGCAGCCAGGGGCAGCGTGATGAAAAACTGTTTTTT. Translated, it gives CASSQGQRDEKLFF.

CDR3 residues: CAWSVGRETQYF. The CDR3 DNA reads as TGTGCCTGGAGTGTAGGAAGGGAGACCCAGTACTTC. The rearrangement links TRBV30 to TRBJ2-5; D gene uncertain. This CDR3 has 12 amino acids. CDR1 is GTSNPN and CDR2 is SVGIG in the germline V gene (reference sequence). The V end lost 0 bases, the J end lost 5 bases, and 7 bases lay between the germline ends.